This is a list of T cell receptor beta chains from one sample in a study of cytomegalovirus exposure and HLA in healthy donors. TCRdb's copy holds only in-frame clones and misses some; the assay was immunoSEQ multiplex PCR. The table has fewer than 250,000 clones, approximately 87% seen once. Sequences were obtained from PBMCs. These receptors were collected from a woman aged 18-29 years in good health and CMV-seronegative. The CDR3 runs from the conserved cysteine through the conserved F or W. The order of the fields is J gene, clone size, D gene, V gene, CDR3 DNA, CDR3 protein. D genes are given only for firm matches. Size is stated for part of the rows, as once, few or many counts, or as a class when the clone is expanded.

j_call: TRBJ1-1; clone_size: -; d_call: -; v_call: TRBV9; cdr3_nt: TGTGCCAGCAGCGTAGATGAGGGCGGCTACACTGAAGCTTTCTTT; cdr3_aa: CASSVDEGGYTEAFF
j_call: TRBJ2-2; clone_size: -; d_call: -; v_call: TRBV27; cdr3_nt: TGTGCCAGCAGTCGGGGGCGAAACACCGGGGAGCTGTTTTTT; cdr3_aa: CASSRGRNTGELFF
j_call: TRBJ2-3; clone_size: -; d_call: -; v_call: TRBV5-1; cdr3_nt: TGCGCCAGCAGCTTGACCGGACAGACAGATACGCAGTATTTT; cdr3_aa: CASSLTGQTDTQYF
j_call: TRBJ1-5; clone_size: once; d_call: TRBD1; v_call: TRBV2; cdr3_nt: TGTGCCAGCAGTGGACAGGGGGCATGGCCCCAGCATTTT; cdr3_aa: CASSGQGAWPQHF
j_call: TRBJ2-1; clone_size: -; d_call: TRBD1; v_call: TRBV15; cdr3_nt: TGTGCCACCTCGGGGCGGGACAGGGGTTACAATGAGCAGTTCTTC; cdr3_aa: CATSGRDRGYNEQFF
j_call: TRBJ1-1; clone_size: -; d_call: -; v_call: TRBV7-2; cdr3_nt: TGTGCCAGCAGCTTAGGAGGTTGGCGGGGCACTGAAGCTTTCTTT; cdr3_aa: CASSLGGWRGTEAFF
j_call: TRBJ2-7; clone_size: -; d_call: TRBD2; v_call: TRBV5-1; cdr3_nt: TGCGCCAGCAGCGTGATGGGAGGGGAGGACGAGCAGTACTTC; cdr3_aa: CASSVMGGEDEQYF
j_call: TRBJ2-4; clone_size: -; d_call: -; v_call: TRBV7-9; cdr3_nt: TGTGCCAGCAGCTTAGACGGCACCCCGCCGGACTTC; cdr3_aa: CASSLDGTPPDF
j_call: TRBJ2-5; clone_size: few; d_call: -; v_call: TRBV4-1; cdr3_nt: TGCGCCAGCAGCCCGGGGATGACAGGAGTCGGAGAGACCCAGTACTTC; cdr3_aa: CASSPGMTGVGETQYF
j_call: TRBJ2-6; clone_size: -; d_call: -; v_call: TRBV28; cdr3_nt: TGTGCCAGCAGTTCATTCCGGGACCGAGCGTCTGGGGCCAACGTCCTGACTTTC; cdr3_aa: CASSSFRDRASGANVLTF
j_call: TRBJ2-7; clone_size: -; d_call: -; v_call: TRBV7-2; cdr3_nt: TGTGCCAGCAGCTTAAGGGACACCTACGAGCAGTACTTC; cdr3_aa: CASSLRDTYEQYF
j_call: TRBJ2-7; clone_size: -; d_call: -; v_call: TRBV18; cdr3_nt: TGTGCCAGCTCACCGGGGCGAATCTCCTACGAGCAGTACTTC; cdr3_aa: CASSPGRISYEQYF
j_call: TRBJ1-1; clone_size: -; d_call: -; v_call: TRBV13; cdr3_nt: TGTGCCAGCAGCCCGGGACCGAGTTTGAACACTGAAGCTTTCTTT; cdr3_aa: CASSPGPSLNTEAFF
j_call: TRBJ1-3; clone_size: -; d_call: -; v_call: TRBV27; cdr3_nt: TGTGCCAGCAGTTCCAGTCAGGGCCGAAACACCATATATTTT; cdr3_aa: CASSSSQGRNTIYF
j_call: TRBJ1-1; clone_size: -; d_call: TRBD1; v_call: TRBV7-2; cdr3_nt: TGTGCCAGCACGCAAAGAGGGGGCACCACTGAAGCTTTCTTT; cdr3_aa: CASTQRGGTTEAFF
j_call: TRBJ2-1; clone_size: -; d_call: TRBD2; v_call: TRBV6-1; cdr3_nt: TGTGCCAGCGCGGCGGGAGGGCGTCTGGCTGGGTTCTTC; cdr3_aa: CASAAGGRLAGFF
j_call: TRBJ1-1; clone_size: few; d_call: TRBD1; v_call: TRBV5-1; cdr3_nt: TGCGCCAGCAGCTCGCCGGACAGGTTTACAGAAGCTTTCTTT; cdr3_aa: CASSSPDRFTEAFF
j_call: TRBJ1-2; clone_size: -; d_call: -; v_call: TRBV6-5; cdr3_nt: TGTGCCAGCAGCCGGGGGGCCCAGACGAACTATGGCTACACCTTC; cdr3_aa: CASSRGAQTNYGYTF
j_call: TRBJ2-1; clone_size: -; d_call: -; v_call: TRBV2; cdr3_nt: TGTGCCAGCAGTACAGACGACAATGAGCAGTTCTTC; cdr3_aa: CASSTDDNEQFF
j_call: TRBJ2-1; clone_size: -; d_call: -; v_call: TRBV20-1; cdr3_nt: TGCAGTGCAGTCGGGGTGAGTGAGCAGTTCTTC; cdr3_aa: CSAVGVSEQFF
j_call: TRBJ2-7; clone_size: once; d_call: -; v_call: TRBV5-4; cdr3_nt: TGTGCCAGCAGCTTGGTGGGGAAATCCTACGAGCAGTACTTC; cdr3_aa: CASSLVGKSYEQYF
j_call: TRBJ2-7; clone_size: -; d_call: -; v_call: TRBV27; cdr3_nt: TGTGCCAGCAGTTTAACCCCGGGCTTGTACGAGCAGTACTTC; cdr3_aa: CASSLTPGLYEQYF
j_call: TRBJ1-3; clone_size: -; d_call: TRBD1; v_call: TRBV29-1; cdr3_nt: TGCAGCGTTGACACAGGGGGCTATGGAAACACCATATATTTT; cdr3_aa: CSVDTGGYGNTIYF
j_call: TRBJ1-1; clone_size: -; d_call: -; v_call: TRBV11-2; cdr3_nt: TGTGCCAGCAGCTATTTGCAGGGGACGAACACTGAAGCTTTCTTT; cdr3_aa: CASSYLQGTNTEAFF
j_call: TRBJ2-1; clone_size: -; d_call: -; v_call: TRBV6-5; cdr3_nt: TGTGCCAGCAGGAAGTACAATGAGCAGTTCTTC; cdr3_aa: CASRKYNEQFF
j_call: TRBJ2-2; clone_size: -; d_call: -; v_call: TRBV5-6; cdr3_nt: TGTGCCAGCAGCTGGGGGATCCCGGGGGCCTCCGGGGAGCTGTTTTTT; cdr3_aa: CASSWGIPGASGELFF
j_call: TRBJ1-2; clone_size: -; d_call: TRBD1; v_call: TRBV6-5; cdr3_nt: TGTGCCAGCAGTCAAAGGGGACAGTCCTATGGCTACACCTTC; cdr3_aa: CASSQRGQSYGYTF
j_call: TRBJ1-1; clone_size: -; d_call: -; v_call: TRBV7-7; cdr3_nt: TGTGCTAGCAGTCCGGGACCAGGGACTGAAGCTTTCTTT; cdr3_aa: CASSPGPGTEAFF
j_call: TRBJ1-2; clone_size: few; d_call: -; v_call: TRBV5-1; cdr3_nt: TGCGCCAGCAGCTTGGAGCTGGGGTGGCGTGGCTACACCTTC; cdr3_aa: CASSLELGWRGYTF
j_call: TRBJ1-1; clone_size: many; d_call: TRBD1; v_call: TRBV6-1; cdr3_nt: TGTGCCAGCAGTGAAGGGACAGGGATGTTGAAGGCTTTCTTT; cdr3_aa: CASSEGTGMLKAFF
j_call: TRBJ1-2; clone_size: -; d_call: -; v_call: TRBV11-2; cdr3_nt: TGTGCCAGCAGCACAGGCCCGACGGAGAACTATGGCTACACCTTC; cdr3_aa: CASSTGPTENYGYTF
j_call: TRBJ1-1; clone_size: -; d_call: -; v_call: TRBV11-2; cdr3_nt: TGTGCCAGCAGCCCGGCCGGGGTTGACACTGAAGCTTTCTTT; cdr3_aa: CASSPAGVDTEAFF
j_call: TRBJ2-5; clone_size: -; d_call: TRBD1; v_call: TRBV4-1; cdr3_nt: TGCGCCAGCAGTCGACAGGGGGCGGCGGAGACCCAGTACTTC; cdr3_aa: CASSRQGAAETQYF
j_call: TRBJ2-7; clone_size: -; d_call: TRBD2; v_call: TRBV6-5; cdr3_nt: TGTGCCAGCAGTTACTCGAGAGCGGGAGGGCCGTATGAGCAGTACTTC; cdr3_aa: CASSYSRAGGPYEQYF
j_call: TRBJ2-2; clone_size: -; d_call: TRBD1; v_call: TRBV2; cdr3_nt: TGTGCCAGCAGTGAGGGACAGGGTATAGGAACCGGGGAGCTGTTTTTT; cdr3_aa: CASSEGQGIGTGELFF
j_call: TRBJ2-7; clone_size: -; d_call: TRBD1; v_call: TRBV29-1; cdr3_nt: TGCAGCGTTGAGTTGGGACAGGCATCGGACGTGGCTCCCCCCTACGAGCAGTACTTC; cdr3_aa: CSVELGQASDVAPPYEQYF
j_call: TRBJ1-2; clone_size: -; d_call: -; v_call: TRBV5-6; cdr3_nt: TGTGCCAGCAGCTTGGGGGTACAGCCCGGCTACACCTTC; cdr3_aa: CASSLGVQPGYTF
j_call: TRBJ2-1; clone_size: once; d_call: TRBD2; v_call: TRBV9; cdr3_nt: TGTGCCAGCAGTGGGAGGGCTAGCGGGAGCTCCTACAATGAGCAGTTCTTC; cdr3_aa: CASSGRASGSSYNEQFF
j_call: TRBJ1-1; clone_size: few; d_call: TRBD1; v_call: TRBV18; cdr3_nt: TGTGCCAGCTCCGTGGGACAGCGAGACACTGAAGCTTTCTTT; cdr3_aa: CASSVGQRDTEAFF
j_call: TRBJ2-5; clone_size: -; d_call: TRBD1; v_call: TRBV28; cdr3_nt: TGTGCCAGCACCCTCCCCGGGGACAGGATACAAGAGACCCAGTACTTC; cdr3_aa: CASTLPGDRIQETQYF
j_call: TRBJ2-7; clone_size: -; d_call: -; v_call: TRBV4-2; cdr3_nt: TGTGCCAGCAGCCCGGGATCCAGCTCCTACGAGCAGTACTTC; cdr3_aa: CASSPGSSSYEQYF
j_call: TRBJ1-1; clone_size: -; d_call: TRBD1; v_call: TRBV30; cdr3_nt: TGTGCCTGGAGAGACCAGGGGGCGCCTTACACTGAAGCTTTCTTT; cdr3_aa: CAWRDQGAPYTEAFF
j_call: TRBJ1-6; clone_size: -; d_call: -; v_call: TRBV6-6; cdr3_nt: TGTGCCAGCAATTTACCCGGGGAACTAACCCTCCTCCACTTT; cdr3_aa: CASNLPGELTLLHF
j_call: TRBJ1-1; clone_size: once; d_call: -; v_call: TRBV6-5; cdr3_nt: TGTGCCAGCAGTTACTCCAAGAACACTGAAGCTTTCTTT; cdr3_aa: CASSYSKNTEAFF
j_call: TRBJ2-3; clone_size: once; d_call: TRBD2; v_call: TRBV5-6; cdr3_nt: TGTGCCAGCAGCTCGCTGGGGGAGGGCCGCGGCACAGATACGCAGTATTTT; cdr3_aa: CASSSLGEGRGTDTQYF
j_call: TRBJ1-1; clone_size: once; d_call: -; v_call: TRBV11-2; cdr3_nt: TGTGCCAGCAGCTACACCTGGGGACATAAAGCTTTCTTT; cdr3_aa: CASSYTWGHKAFF
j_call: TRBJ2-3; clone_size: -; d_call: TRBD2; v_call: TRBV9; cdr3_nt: TGTGCCAGCAGCGTATTAGCGGGAACAGATACGCAGTATTTT; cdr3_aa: CASSVLAGTDTQYF
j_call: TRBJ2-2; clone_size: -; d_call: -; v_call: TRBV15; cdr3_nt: TGTGCCACCAGCAGCCGGAACACCGGGGAGCTGTTTTTT; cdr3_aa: CATSSRNTGELFF
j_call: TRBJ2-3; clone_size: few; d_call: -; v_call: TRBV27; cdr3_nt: TGTGCCAGCAGTTACGCCCCCCGGCGGGCCACAGATACGCAGTATTTT; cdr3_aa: CASSYAPRRATDTQYF
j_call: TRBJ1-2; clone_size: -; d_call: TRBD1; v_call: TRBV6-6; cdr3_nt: TGTGCCAGCAGTTACAAGGGGGCTAGGGGCTACACCTTC; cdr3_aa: CASSYKGARGYTF
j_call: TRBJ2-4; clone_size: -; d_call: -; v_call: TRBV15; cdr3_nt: TGTGCCACCAGCAGACCCTCCGGAAAAGGGGCCAAAAACATTCAGTACTTC; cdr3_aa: CATSRPSGKGAKNIQYF
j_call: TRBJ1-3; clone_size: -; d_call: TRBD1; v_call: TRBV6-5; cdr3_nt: TGTGCCAGCAGTGGGGACAGGAGCTCTGGAAACACCATATATTTT; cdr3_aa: CASSGDRSSGNTIYF
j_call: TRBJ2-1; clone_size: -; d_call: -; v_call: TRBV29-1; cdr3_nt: TGCAGCGCACCCGATGACGGACGTACCTACAATGAGCAGTTCTTC; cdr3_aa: CSAPDDGRTYNEQFF
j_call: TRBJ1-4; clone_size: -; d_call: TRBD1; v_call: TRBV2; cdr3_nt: TGTGCCAGCAGTGGGAACCAGGGGGCAGGGGAAAAACTGTTTTTT; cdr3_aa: CASSGNQGAGEKLFF
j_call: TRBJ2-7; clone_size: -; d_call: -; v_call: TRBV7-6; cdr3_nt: TGTGCCAGCAGCTTAACGTATAAATCCCCCACCTACGAGCAGTACTTC; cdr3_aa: CASSLTYKSPTYEQYF
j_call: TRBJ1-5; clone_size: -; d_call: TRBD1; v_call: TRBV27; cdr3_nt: TGTGCCAGCAGTTTCAGGACAGGGGAACAGCCCCAGCATTTT; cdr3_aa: CASSFRTGEQPQHF